A selection of T cell receptor beta chains follows, all from one sample in a study of blood T cell repertoires in COVID-19. Clones were read by immunoSEQ multiplex PCR, and TCRdb kept only the in-frame ones, dropping some. The table includes 45,000 to 65,000 clones, approximately 90% detected once. Sequencing was performed on peripheral blood. These receptors were obtained from a man aged 50 to 60 with acute or convalescent COVID-19. CDR3s include the opening cysteine and the closing phenylalanine or tryptophan. D genes are given only for firm matches. The size entry is marked missing in some rows and otherwise reads once, few, many or a size class.

>TRBV10-3|TRBJ2-7|.|.
TGTGCCATCAGTGAAGAGATCAGGGGCGCGGGCGAGCAGTACTTC
CAISEEIRGAGEQYF
>TRBV11-3|TRBJ1-1|.|.
TGTGCCAGCAGCTTAGATGCGGGGGGGAACACTGAAGCTTTCTTT
CASSLDAGGNTEAFF
>TRBV7-2|TRBJ1-3|.|TRBD1
TGTGCCAGCAGCTCTCGGACAGGGCTATACTCTGGAAACACCATATATTTT
CASSSRTGLYSGNTIYF
>TRBV4-3|TRBJ2-7|.|.
TGCGCCAGCAGCCCGGACCAGGGTTTGTACGAGCAGTACTTC
CASSPDQGLYEQYF
>TRBV27|TRBJ1-1|.|TRBD1
TGTGCCAGCAGGGGACAGGGAGATTACACTGAAGCTTTCTTT
CASRGQGDYTEAFF
>TRBV6-5|TRBJ2-1|once|.
TGTGCCAGCAGCGGGAGTTCGGCCAATGAGCAGTTCTTC
CASSGSSANEQFF
>TRBV2|TRBJ1-6|.|.
TGTGCCAGCAGTGCTGGACAGTATAATTCACCCCTCCACTTT
CASSAGQYNSPLHF
>TRBV4-3|TRBJ1-1|.|.
TGCGCCAGCAGCCTACAGACTCGGGGGGCTGAAGCTTTCTTT
CASSLQTRGAEAFF
>TRBV14|TRBJ2-5|.|TRBD2
TGTGCCAGCAGCCAGCGGACGGGAGGAGAGACCCAGTACTTC
CASSQRTGGETQYF
>TRBV7-9|TRBJ1-4|.|.
TGTGCCAGCACCTTCGGGGCAACTAATGAAAAACTGTTTTTT
CASTFGATNEKLFF
>TRBV24-1|TRBJ2-2|.|.
TGTGCCACCAGTCGGGGTACCGGGGAGCTGTTTTTT
CATSRGTGELFF
>TRBV5-6|TRBJ2-7|few|TRBD2
TGTGCCAGCACCCCCCTGGGGGGGGGCTACGAGCAGTACTTC
CASTPLGGGYEQYF
>TRBV18|TRBJ2-3|.|TRBD2
TGTGCCAGCTCACTCCTCCAACTAGCGGGACGCACAGATACGCAGTATTTT
CASSLLQLAGRTDTQYF
>TRBV10-3|TRBJ1-3|.|.
TGTGCCATTTCCTTGTCTCTCGGAGACACCATATATTTT
CAISLSLGDTIYF
>TRBV30|TRBJ2-1|.|.
TGTGCCTGGAGGGGAAATGGGGCCAATGAGCAGTTCTTC
CAWRGNGANEQFF
>TRBV4-3|TRBJ1-5|.|.
TGCGCCAGCAGCGACGGACTTAGCAATCAGCCCCAGCATTTT
CASSDGLSNQPQHF
>TRBV19|TRBJ2-2|.|.
TGTGCCAGTGGCCGAGGGGAGCTGTTTTTT
CASGRGELFF
>TRBV7-2|TRBJ2-1|.|.
TGTGCCAGCAGCTTAGTGCCGGGAGAGCAGTTCTTC
CASSLVPGEQFF
>TRBV5-6|TRBJ2-7|.|.
TGTGCCAGCAGCTCCTACTACGAGCAGTACTTC
CASSSYYEQYF
>TRBV19|TRBJ2-1|.|.
TGTGCCAGTAGTGTAATAGATTCCTCCTACAATGAGCAGTTCTTC
CASSVIDSSYNEQFF
>TRBV6-1|TRBJ2-2|.|TRBD2
TGTGCCAGCAGTGAACTCGCGGGAGGGACCGGGGAGCTGTTTTTT
CASSELAGGTGELFF
>TRBV7-9|TRBJ1-4|.|TRBD1
TGTGCCAGCAGCTTAGAAACAGGGGGGGATGAAAAACTGTTTTTT
CASSLETGGDEKLFF
>TRBV6-5|TRBJ2-5|once|.
TGTGCCAGCAGTTACGGGCAGAAAGAGACCCAGTACTTC
CASSYGQKETQYF
>TRBV7-2|TRBJ2-7|.|.
TGTGCCAGCAGCTTAGGGGCGGGACTCGACGAGCAGTACTTC
CASSLGAGLDEQYF
>TRBV7-8|TRBJ2-7|.|TRBD2
TGTGCCAGCCTATCGGGAGGGAGGTACGAGCAGTACTTC
CASLSGGRYEQYF
>TRBV7-2|TRBJ1-6|.|TRBD1
TGTGCCAGCAGGAGGACAGGGGGAGAAAATTCACCCCTCCACTTT
CASRRTGGENSPLHF
>TRBV7-9|TRBJ1-5|.|.
TGTGCCAGCAGCTTAGATCTGGCCCCCTTCAATCAGCCCCAGCATTTT
CASSLDLAPFNQPQHF
>TRBV6-5|TRBJ1-2|.|.
TGTGCCAGCTCCCTGAGTAACTATGGCTACACCTTC
CASSLSNYGYTF
>TRBV10-2|TRBJ1-1|.|TRBD1
TGCGCCAGCCACACCAGACAGGGCCTGAACACTGAAGCTTTCTTT
CASHTRQGLNTEAFF